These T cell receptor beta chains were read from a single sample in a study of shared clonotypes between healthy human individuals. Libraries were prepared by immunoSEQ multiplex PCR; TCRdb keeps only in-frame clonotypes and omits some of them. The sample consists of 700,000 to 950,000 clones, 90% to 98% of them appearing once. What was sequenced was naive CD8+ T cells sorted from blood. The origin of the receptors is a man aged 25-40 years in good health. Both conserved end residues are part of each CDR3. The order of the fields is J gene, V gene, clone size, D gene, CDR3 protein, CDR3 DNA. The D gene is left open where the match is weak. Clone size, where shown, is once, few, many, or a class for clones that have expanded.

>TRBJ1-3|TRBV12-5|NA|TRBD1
CASGLGQGLSGNTIYF
TGTGCTAGTGGTTTGGGACAGGGCCTCTCTGGAAACACCATATATTTT
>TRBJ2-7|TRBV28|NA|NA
CASSSSGTLKNYEQYF
TGTGCCAGCAGTTCATCCGGGACCCTAAAAAACTACGAGCAGTACTTC
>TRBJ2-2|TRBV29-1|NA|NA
CSARGNTGELFF
TGCAGCGCCCGAGGAAACACCGGGGAGCTGTTTTTT
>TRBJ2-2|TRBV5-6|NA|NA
CASSLGNTGELFF
TGTGCCAGCAGCTTGGGGAACACCGGGGAGCTGTTTTTT
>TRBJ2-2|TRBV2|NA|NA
CASSALTLWANTGELFF
TGTGCCAGCAGTGCTCTTACACTATGGGCGAACACCGGGGAGCTGTTTTTT
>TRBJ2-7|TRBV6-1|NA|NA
CASSEELAATTYEQYF
TGTGCCAGCAGTGAAGAGCTAGCCGCAACCACCTACGAGCAGTACTTC
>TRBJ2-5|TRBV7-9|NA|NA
CASTTQGRETQYF
TGTGCCAGTACAACACAGGGACGCGAGACCCAGTACTTC
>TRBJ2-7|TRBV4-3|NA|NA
CASSQDTRGMDEQYF
TGCGCCAGCAGCCAAGATACTAGAGGGATGGACGAGCAGTACTTC
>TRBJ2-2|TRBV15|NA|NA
CATGGTNTGELFF
TGTGCCACCGGGGGTACGAACACCGGGGAGCTGTTTTTT
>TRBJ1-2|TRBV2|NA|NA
CASRGRDYTF
TGTGCCAGCAGGGGGCGCGACTACACCTTC
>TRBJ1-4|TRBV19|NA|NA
CASSDNPPDTYNEKLFF
TGTGCCAGTAGCGATAACCCGCCGGACACCTACAATGAAAAACTGTTTTTT
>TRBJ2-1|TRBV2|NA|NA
CARGRISYNEQFF
TGTGCCAGGGGACGGATCTCCTACAATGAGCAGTTCTTC
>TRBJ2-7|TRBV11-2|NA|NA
CASSFGQGSYEQYF
TGTGCCAGCAGCTTCGGCCAGGGTTCTTACGAGCAGTACTTC
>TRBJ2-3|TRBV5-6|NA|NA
CASSSWPDTQYF
TGTGCCAGCAGCTCTTGGCCGGATACGCAGTATTTT
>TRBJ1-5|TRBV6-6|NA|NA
CASSYSAGARQPQHF
TGTGCCAGCAGTTACTCAGCAGGGGCGAGGCAGCCCCAGCATTTT
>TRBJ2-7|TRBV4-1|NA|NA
CASSPEDRYYEQYF
TGCGCCAGCAGCCCCGAAGACCGATACTACGAGCAGTACTTC
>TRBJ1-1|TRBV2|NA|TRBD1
CAITGGTEAFF
TGTGCCATAACAGGGGGCACTGAAGCTTTCTTT
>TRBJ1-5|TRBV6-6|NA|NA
CASRGALNQPQHF
TGTGCCAGCCGAGGTGCGTTAAATCAGCCCCAGCATTTT
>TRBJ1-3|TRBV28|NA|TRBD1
CASSPDRVGNTIYF
TGTGCCAGCAGCCCCGACAGGGTTGGAAACACCATATATTTT
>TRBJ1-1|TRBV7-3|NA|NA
CASSLGGVTEAFF
TGTGCCAGCAGCTTGGGGGGAGTGACTGAAGCTTTCTTT
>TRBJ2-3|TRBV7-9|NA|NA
CASSLVGGDTQYF
TGTGCCAGCAGCTTAGTGGGTGGAGATACGCAGTATTTT
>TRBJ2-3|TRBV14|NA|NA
CASSPTGLTDTQYF
TGTGCCAGCAGCCCGACGGGGCTAACAGATACGCAGTATTTT
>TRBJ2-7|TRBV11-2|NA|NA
CASSHGRGAFPEQYF
TGTGCCAGCAGCCACGGACGGGGGGCCTTCCCAGAGCAGTACTTC
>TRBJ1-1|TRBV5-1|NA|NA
CASSLVGRDITLNTEAFF
TGCGCCAGCAGCTTGGTGGGCCGGGACATAACCTTGAACACTGAAGCTTTCTTT
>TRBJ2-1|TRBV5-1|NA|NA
CASSLYSNEQFF
TGCGCCAGCAGCTTGTACAGCAATGAGCAGTTCTTC
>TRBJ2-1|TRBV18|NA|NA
CASSLPLGSGAQNEQFF
TGTGCCAGCTCACTTCCCTTGGGGTCGGGAGCCCAGAATGAGCAGTTCTTC
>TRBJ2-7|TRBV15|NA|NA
CATSRERGFNYEQYF
TGTGCCACCAGCAGAGAAAGGGGGTTTAATTACGAGCAGTACTTC
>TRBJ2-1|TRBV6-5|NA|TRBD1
CASSQTGDEQFF
TGTGCCAGCAGTCAGACAGGGGATGAGCAGTTCTTC
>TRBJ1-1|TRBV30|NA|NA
CAWSVGAGTEAFF
TGTGCCTGGAGTGTCGGGGCAGGCACTGAAGCTTTCTTT
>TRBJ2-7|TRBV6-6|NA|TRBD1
CASSYLPQGAHYEQYF
TGTGCCAGCAGTTACCTACCACAGGGGGCCCACTACGAGCAGTACTTC
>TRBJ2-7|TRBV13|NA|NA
CASSLFAGAYEQYF
TGTGCCAGCAGCTTATTTGCGGGTGCCTACGAGCAGTACTTC
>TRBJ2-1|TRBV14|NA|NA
CASSQESPTEINEQFF
TGTGCCAGCAGCCAAGAATCTCCTACTGAGATCAATGAGCAGTTCTTC
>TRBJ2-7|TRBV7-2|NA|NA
CASSLNNFYEQYF
TGTGCCAGCAGCTTAAACAACTTCTACGAGCAGTACTTC
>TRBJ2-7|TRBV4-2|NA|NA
CASSHRMGDLSYEQYF
TGTGCCAGCAGCCATCGCATGGGGGACCTATCCTACGAGCAGTACTTC
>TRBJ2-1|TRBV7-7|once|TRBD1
CASSRDRGPYNEQFF
TGTGCTAGCAGCCGGGACAGGGGTCCGTACAATGAGCAGTTCTTC
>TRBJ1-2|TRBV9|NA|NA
CASSVDGNIYGYTF
TGTGCCAGCAGCGTAGATGGGAACATATATGGCTACACCTTC
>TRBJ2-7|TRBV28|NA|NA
CASSLVNEQYF
TGTGCCAGCAGTTTAGTCAACGAGCAGTACTTC
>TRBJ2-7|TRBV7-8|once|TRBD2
CASSLRTSGGRLGYEQYF
TGTGCCAGCAGCCTCCGGACTAGCGGAGGGAGGTTGGGCTACGAGCAGTACTTC
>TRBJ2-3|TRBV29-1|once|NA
CSVGPQLPTTDTQYF
TGCAGCGTTGGTCCCCAGCTCCCAACCACAGATACGCAGTATTTT
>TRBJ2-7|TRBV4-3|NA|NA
CASSPKKYEQYF
TGCGCCAGCAGCCCTAAGAAATACGAGCAGTACTTC
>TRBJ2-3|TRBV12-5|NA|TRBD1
CASFPDRATTDTQYF
TGTGCTAGTTTCCCTGACAGGGCTACCACAGATACGCAGTATTTT
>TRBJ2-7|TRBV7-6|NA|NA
CASSRRPGIDEQYF
TGTGCCAGCAGCCGCCGGCCGGGTATCGACGAGCAGTACTTC
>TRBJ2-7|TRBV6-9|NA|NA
CASSYGSDSFSVSSYEQYF
TGTGCCAGCAGTTATGGCTCGGACAGCTTCTCAGTTTCCTCCTACGAGCAGTACTTC
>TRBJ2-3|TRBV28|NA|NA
CASSLAPLAVTSTDTQYF
TGTGCCAGCAGTTTAGCGCCCCTGGCGGTAACTAGCACAGATACGCAGTATTTT
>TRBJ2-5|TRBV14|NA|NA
CASSQVITAQETQYF
TGTGCCAGCAGCCAAGTTATCACAGCACAAGAGACCCAGTACTTC
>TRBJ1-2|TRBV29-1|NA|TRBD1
CSVTLTGGNNYGYTF
TGCAGCGTTACCCTTACAGGGGGAAATAACTATGGCTACACCTTC
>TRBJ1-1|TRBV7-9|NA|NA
CATRGAQDTEAFF
TGTGCCACCCGGGGGGCGCAGGACACTGAAGCTTTCTTT
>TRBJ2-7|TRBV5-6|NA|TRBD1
CASSLGGWTGAGSYEQYF
TGTGCCAGCAGCTTGGGAGGATGGACAGGGGCGGGATCCTACGAGCAGTACTTC
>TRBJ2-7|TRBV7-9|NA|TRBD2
CASSSYTSGSYEQYF
TGTGCCAGCAGCTCCTACACTAGCGGGAGTTACGAGCAGTACTTC
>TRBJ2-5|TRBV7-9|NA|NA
CASSLLDSQETQYF
TGTGCCAGCAGCTTACTGGACAGCCAAGAGACCCAGTACTTC
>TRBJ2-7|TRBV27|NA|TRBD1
CASSTSGTGHYEQYF
TGTGCCAGCAGCACTTCCGGGACAGGGCACTACGAGCAGTACTTC
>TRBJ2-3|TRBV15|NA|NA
CATSGGIADWPEGTDTQYF
TGTGCCACCAGCGGAGGTATAGCGGACTGGCCCGAAGGTACAGATACGCAGTATTTT
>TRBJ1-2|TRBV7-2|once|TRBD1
CGQGYGYTF
TGCGGACAGGGGTATGGCTACACCTTC
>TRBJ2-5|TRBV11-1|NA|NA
CASSLEYSWDAKETQYF
TGTGCCAGCAGCTTAGAGTACAGCTGGGACGCCAAAGAGACCCAGTACTTC
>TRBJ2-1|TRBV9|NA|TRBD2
CASSVLAGSYNEQFF
TGTGCCAGCAGCGTTCTAGCGGGATCCTACAATGAGCAGTTCTTC
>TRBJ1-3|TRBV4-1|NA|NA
CASSQDDGTGNTIYF
TGCGCCAGCAGCCAAGATGACGGCACTGGAAACACCATATATTTT
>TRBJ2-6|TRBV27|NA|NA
CASSPIGLEANVLTF
TGTGCCAGCAGCCCGATAGGGCTCGAGGCCAACGTCCTGACTTTC
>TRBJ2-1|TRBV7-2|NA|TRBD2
CASSLGVRGGGYNEQFF
TGTGCCAGCAGCTTAGGGGTTCGAGGCGGGGGCTACAATGAGCAGTTCTTC
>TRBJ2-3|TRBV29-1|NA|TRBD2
CSVRREPLGTQYF
TGCAGCGTGAGGCGGGAGCCCCTCGGGACGCAGTATTTT
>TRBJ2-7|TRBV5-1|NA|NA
CASREGHSYEQYF
TGCGCCAGCAGAGAAGGGCACTCCTACGAGCAGTACTTC